The 7 T cell receptor beta chains given below trace back to one sample, sequenced in a study of blood T cell repertoires in COVID-19. Profiled with immunoSEQ multiplex PCR; TCRdb holds only in-frame clones, not every one. The sample lists 35,000 to 45,000 clones, roughly nine tenths occurring once. The sequencing input was peripheral blood. These receptors all come from a man over 45 with COVID-19, enrolled during active disease.

This sequence joins TRBV3-1 (or the pseudogene TRBV3-2) and TRBJ2-2, with 9 positions matching TRBD2. The trim removed 4 bases at V and 3 bases at J, leaving 3 bases unmatched. This CDR3 contains 15 residues. Looked up from germline, CDR1 is LGHDT and CDR2 is YNNKEL (reference sequence). CDR3 loop: CASSLIAGDTGELFF. The CDR3 DNA reads TGTGCCAGCAGCCTTATAGCGGGAGACACCGGGGAGCTGTTTTTT.

V is TRBV4-2 and J is TRBJ2-2, with 8 bases fitting TRBD2. Germline V CDR1 and CDR2: LGHNA, YNFKEQ. V dropped 3 bases and J dropped 5; count of bases not matched to a gene: 5. The CDR3 runs 15 residues. CDR3 sequence reads: CASSHWGLGTGELFF. The DNA for the CDR3 is TGTGCCAGCAGCCATTGGGGACTAGGGACCGGGGAGCTGTTTTTT.

The chain recombines TRBV14 with TRBJ2-1; 8 nucleotides agree with TRBD1. V trimming: 1 base; J trimming: 1 base; junction bases outside the gene matches: 0. The germline V gene has CDR1 SGHDN and CDR2 FVKESK. The CDR3 runs to 15 residues. CDR3 residues: CASSQGQGSYNEQFF. The CDR3 bases are TGTGCCAGCAGCCAAGGACAGGGGTCCTACAATGAGCAGTTCTTC.

The chain employs TRBV10-3 and TRBJ1-5; 7 positions match TRBD1. V trimming: 3 bases; J trimming: 5 bases; junction bases outside the gene matches: 10. CDR1 and CDR2 (germline): ENHRY, SYGVKD. CDR3 length: 16 residues. CDR3 loop: CAISDSFGQAYQPQHF. The CDR3 nucleotides are TGTGCCATCAGTGATTCATTCGGACAGGCTTATCAGCCCCAGCATTTT.

This chain connects TRBV18 to TRBJ2-5, with D possibly matching TRBD1 (6 bases). Germline V lookup: CDR1 KGHSH, CDR2 LQKENI. The length of the CDR3 is 16 residues. Trimming pared 0 bases from V and 1 base from J, leaving 12 bases between. DNA of the CDR3: TGTGCCAGCTCACCACCCACCGGACAGCGCCAAGAGACCCAGTACTTC. Its protein is CASSPPTGQRQETQYF.

The chain carries TRBV12-5 and TRBJ1-1, with D maybe TRBD1 (6 bases). With 1 base removed from V and 7 bases from J, the gap between germline ends came to 19 bases. The germline V gene encodes CDR1 LGHNT and CDR2 FRNRAP. The CDR3 is 16 amino acids. The CDR3 sequence: CASGLGVRGTGYEAFF. CDR3 coding DNA: TGTGCTAGTGGTTTGGGTGTTCGAGGTACAGGGTATGAAGCTTTCTTT.

This clone was picked up one time. The V call is TRBV29-1, the J call TRBJ2-5; weak D call: TRBD1 (6 bases). V lost 7 bases to trimming and J lost 4 bases, with 13 bases between them. CDR1 and CDR2 (germline): SQVTM, ANQGSEA. CDR3 size: 12 residues. CDR3 loop: CSGTTGSETQYF. Written as DNA, the CDR3 is TGCAGCGGAACTACAGGGTCAGAGACCCAGTACTTC. The whole variable domain, filled in from reference TRBV29-1 and TRBJ2-5, reads SAVISQKPSRDICQRGTSLTIQCQVDSQVTMMFWYRQQPGQSLTLIATANQGSEATYESGFVIDKFPISRPNLTFSTLTVSNMSPEDSSIYLCSGTTGSETQYFGPGTRLLVL.